This T cell receptor (beta chain) came from a study of Tregs in tolerant kidney transplant recipients. Study outcomes and limitations: Biological reproducibility was not directly addressed in this study. Findings come from small patient numbers and require larger validation. Activated donor B cell expansion appeared to reveal the most relevant donor-specific TCRbeta repertoire.

Only in-frame clones appear in the TCRdb table, and some are missing; sequencing was by immunoSEQ multiplex PCR. In the table there are some 88,000 clones, around nine tenths of which are singletons. A remark on this clone: The target antigen is unknown.

Thawed PBMCs were FACS-sorted into unstimulated CD4+CD25+CD127- regulatory T cells, CD4+CD25- non-regulatory cells, CD4 and CD8 cells. J gave up 4 bases and V 5 bases, and 7 bases lay outside the gene matches. Germline CDR1 reads SGHVS; CDR2 reads FQNEAQ. The CDR3 runs to 15 residues. Sequences were obtained from CD8+ T cells from blood. This clonotype originated in a human donor in good health. This chain joins TRBV7-8 and TRBJ2-2, with TRBD1 matching 7 bases. CDR3 bases: TGTGCCAGCAGCGGTCGACAGGGACCCACCGGGGAGCTGTTTTTT. This translates into CASSGRQGPTGELFF.